What follows is one T cell receptor beta chain and its context. The data stem from a study of blood T cell repertoires in COVID-19. About the research overall: COVID-19 samples collected from the United States, Italy and Spain covered acute and convalescent phases. The analysed material was cDNA or gDNA that came from T cells, B-cell-depleted T cells, or PBMCs.

The V and J ends lost 6 bases and 1 base, in that order; junction bases with no gene match: 10. From germline, CDR1 is MNHEY and CDR2 SMNVEV (reference sequence). This CDR3 comprises 18 residues. The repertoire was sequenced with immunoSEQ multiplex PCR; TCRdb's copy has only in-frame clones and lacks some. The profile shows almost 250,000 clones, roughly 86% of them singletons. The sequence derives from an older woman who had recovered from COVID-19. Sequencing used peripheral blood. The chain couples TRBV27 to TRBJ1-5, with TRBD1 matching 12 bases. The CDR3 sequence is CASSPGTGGWGSNQPQHF. The CDR3 DNA sequence: TGTGCCAGCAGCCCCGGGACAGGGGGCTGGGGAAGCAATCAGCCCCAGCATTTT.